Presented here are 2 T cell receptor beta chains from one specimen sequenced in a study of cytomegalovirus exposure and HLA in healthy donors. Vbeta (60) and Jbeta (13) primers were used in the PCR. Clones were read by immunoSEQ multiplex PCR, and TCRdb kept only the in-frame ones, dropping some. In total, the table holds tens of thousands of clones. Input material: PBMCs. These receptor sequences come from a man in his fifties or sixties in good health and CMV-seronegative.

This chain joins TRBV7-6 and TRBJ1-1; 10 bases align to TRBD1. Germline CDR1 and CDR2: SGHVS and FNYEAQ. The CDR3 is 15 amino acids. Trimming took 1 base from V and 5 from J; bases not matched to a gene: 4. The DNA for the CDR3 is TGTGCCAGCAGCTTAGGACAGGGGGCGAGTACTGAAGCTTTCTTT. Translation: CASSLGQGASTEAFF.

The rearrangement joins TRBV11-2 to TRBJ2-4; a possible D gene is TRBD1 (6 bases). The germline CDR1 and CDR2 sequences are SGHAT and FQNNGV. CDR3 length: 13 residues. With 3 bases removed from V and 3 bases from J, the gap between germline ends came to 6 bases. CDR3 sequence (DNA): TGTGCCAGCAGCTTGACAGGCAAAAACATTCAGTACTTC. Its protein product is CASSLTGKNIQYF.